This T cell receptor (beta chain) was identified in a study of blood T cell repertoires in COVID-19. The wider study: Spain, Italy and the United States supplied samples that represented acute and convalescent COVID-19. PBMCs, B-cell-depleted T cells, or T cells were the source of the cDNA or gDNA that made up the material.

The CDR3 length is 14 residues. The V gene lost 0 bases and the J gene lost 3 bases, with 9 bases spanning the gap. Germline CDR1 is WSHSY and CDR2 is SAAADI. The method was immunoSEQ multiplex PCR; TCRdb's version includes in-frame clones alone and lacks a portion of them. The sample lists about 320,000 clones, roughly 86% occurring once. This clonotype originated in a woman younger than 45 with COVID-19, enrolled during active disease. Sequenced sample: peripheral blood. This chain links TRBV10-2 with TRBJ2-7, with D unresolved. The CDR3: CASSESRLSYEQYF. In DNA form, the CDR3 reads TGCGCCAGCAGTGAGTCGAGATTAAGCTACGAGCAGTACTTC.